The 13 T cell receptor beta chains below come from one sample, sequenced in a study of cytomegalovirus exposure and HLA in healthy donors. With 60 Vbeta and 13 Jbeta primers, the PCR was carried out. The table came from immunoSEQ multiplex PCR; TCRdb's copy has only in-frame clones and leaves some out. Its table records approximately 96,000 clones. Material: PBMCs. These receptor sequences come from a girl between 5 and 17 years old in good health and CMV-seropositive.

The J gene is TRBJ2-1, the V gene TRBV29-1, with 9 bases fitting TRBD2. This CDR3 contains 13 residues. The V gene's germline CDR1 is SQVTM and CDR2 ANQGSEA. Trimming removed 6 bases from V and 5 bases from J; junction bases left unmatched: 5. The CDR3 sequence is CSVLAGTDNEQFF. Here the CDR3 DNA reads TGCAGCGTCCTAGCGGGGACCGACAATGAGCAGTTCTTC.

This chain links TRBV27 with TRBJ2-2; tentative D call: TRBD1 (6 bases). This CDR3 comprises 15 residues. Germline CDR1 is MNHEY and CDR2 is SMNVEV (reference sequence). Between the trimmed V and J ends, which lost 4 bases and 1 base, there was a span of 10 bases. The CDR3 region has the DNA TGTGCCAGCAGTTCGACAGGACTGAACACCGGGGAGCTGTTTTTT. Translation gives CASSSTGLNTGELFF.

The chain links TRBV28 to TRBJ2-3; no definite D call. Germline V lookup: CDR1 MDHEN, CDR2 SYDVKM. This CDR3 contains 13 residues. Trimming took off 7 bases at V and 2 bases at J, with 10 bases between the two ends. The CDR3 region is CASTPRVTDTQYF. CDR3 DNA sequence: TGTGCCAGCACCCCGAGAGTCACAGATACGCAGTATTTT.

CDR3 protein: CATSRLSRQGRPYEQYF. In DNA form, the CDR3 reads TGTGCCACCAGCAGATTATCCCGACAGGGGAGGCCCTACGAGCAGTACTTC. The V call is TRBV15, the J call TRBJ2-7, with 8 bases that match TRBD1. The CDR3 is made up of 17 amino acids. The germline V gene has CDR1 LNHNV and CDR2 YYDKDF (reference sequence). V trimming: 2 bases; J trimming: 2 bases; junction bases outside the gene matches: 11.

The gene calls are TRBV7-9 and TRBJ2-2; TRBD2 aligns across 7 bases. Germline V gene sequence: CDR1 SEHNR, CDR2 FQNEAQ (reference sequence). Trimming removed 4 bases from V and 1 base from J; junction bases left unmatched: 6. The CDR3 loop spans 16 amino acids. The CDR3 loop reads CASSSMASGNTGELFF. CDR3 nucleotides: TGTGCCAGCAGCTCCATGGCTAGCGGGAACACCGGGGAGCTGTTTTTT.

The chain combines TRBV2 with TRBJ1-1, with D unresolved. CDR3 length: 13 amino acids. V was pared by 7 bases and J by 1 base, with 10 bases between. CDR1 is SNHLY and CDR2 is FYNNEI in the germline V gene. The CDR3 is CASNREANTEAFF. As DNA, the CDR3 is TGTGCCAGCAATAGGGAGGCGAACACTGAAGCTTTCTTT.

The chain employs TRBV14 and TRBJ1-6; D is undetermined. The CDR3 has 15 amino acids. The V end was cut by 1 base, the J end by 3 bases, with 7 bases between. Germline V lookup: CDR1 SGHDN, CDR2 FVKESK. CDR3 DNA: TGTGCCAGCAGCCAAGTCCCAGGCTATAATTCACCCCTCCACTTT. Encoded protein: CASSQVPGYNSPLHF.

This CDR3 is CASSDPGGAPNSPLHF. The CDR3 nucleotides are TGTGCCAGCAGTGACCCCGGGGGGGCTCCTAATTCACCCCTCCACTTT. This chain joins TRBV27 and TRBJ1-6, with a tentative D call TRBD1 (6 bases). The germline V gene encodes CDR1 MNHEY and CDR2 SMNVEV (reference sequence). The CDR3 is 16 residues long. The V end was cut by 5 bases, the J end by 6 bases, with 17 bases between.

The genes are TRBV6-1 and TRBJ2-2; 8 nucleotides agree with TRBD2. Germline V gives CDR1 MNHNS, CDR2 SASEGT. The V and J ends lost 10 bases and 0 bases, in that order; junction bases with no gene match: 4. CDR3 length: 14 amino acids. CDR3 loop: CATPGGSNTGELFF. For the CDR3, the DNA is TGTGCCACCCCGGGGGGGTCGAACACCGGGGAGCTGTTTTTT.

The rearrangement uses TRBV4-3 and TRBJ2-2, with 7 bases matching TRBD1. The ends lost 0 bases at V and 0 bases at J; junction bases unmatched: 4. The CDR3 sequence is 17 residues long. Germline V lookup: CDR1 LGHNA, CDR2 YSLEER. Here the CDR3 DNA reads TGCGCCAGCAGCCAAGAAATACAGGGGACGAACACCGGGGAGCTGTTTTTT. It codes for CASSQEIQGTNTGELFF.

V usage is TRBV6-6 and J usage is TRBJ2-3, with TRBD2 matching 7 bases. Looked up from germline, CDR1 is MNHNY and CDR2 is SVGAGI (reference sequence). V shed 6 bases, J shed 6 bases, and the junction held 6 bases outside the gene matches. The CDR3 runs to 13 residues. This CDR3 reads CASSPGGSDTQYF. The CDR3 DNA follows: TGTGCCAGCAGCCCCGGGGGGTCGGATACGCAGTATTTT.

CDR3 coding DNA: TGTGCCAGCAGGACAGGGAGCACTGAAGCTTTCTTT. Translating gives CASRTGSTEAFF. The chain recombines TRBV11-3 with TRBJ1-1; TRBD1 matches at 7 bases. Germline assignment: CDR1 SGHNT and CDR2 YENEEA. The V segment lost 6 bases and the J segment 4 bases; nucleotides outside the gene matches: 2. The length of the CDR3 is 12 residues.

The chain employs TRBV6-5 and TRBJ1-3; D uncertain. The CDR3 is made up of 14 amino acids. Trimming left V 6 bases short and J 5 bases short, with 14 bases between. Germline lookup yields CDR1 MNHEY and CDR2 SVGAGI. CDR3 sequence (DNA): TGTGCCAGCAGCATGAGAGCAGGTAGAAACACCATATATTTT. Residues: CASSMRAGRNTIYF.